Sequencing of this T cell receptor beta chain was carried out in a study of shared clonotypes between healthy human individuals. Sequenced by immunoSEQ multiplex PCR; TCRdb stores in-frame clones only, minus some. Of around 1.1 million clones detected, 75% to 80% appear once; the ten largest clones hold roughly 0.55%. The CDR3 is 12 amino acids. Germline-derived CDR1 and CDR2 are SGHDN and FVKESK. V dropped 3 bases and J dropped 5 bases, with 7 bases sitting between them. Sequencing used memory CD4+ T cells from PBMCs. The subset here: CD45RA-negative fraction. The sequence came from a man aged 18 to 35 in good health. Some clones in this sample may be carry-over from other donors' samples. The chain joins TRBV14 to TRBJ1-2, with a weak D call TRBD1 (5 bases). The CDR3 sequence: CASSHGGYGYTF. CDR3 in DNA: TGTGCCAGCAGCCACGGGGGATATGGCTACACCTTC.